These 11 T cell receptor beta chains were sequenced from one sample in a study of OX40 agonist ivuxolimab in advanced cancers. Assay: immunoSEQ multiplex PCR; the TCRdb copy retains only in-frame clones and omits some. The sample lists around 100,000 clones, over 75% seen once, with 0.3% to 0.4% in the top ten. The sequencing used CD4+ or CD8+ T cells sorted from blood, collected in a trial of the OX40 agonist ivuxolimab. All receptors derive from an adult with an advanced solid tumor such as melanoma, head and neck, liver or kidney cancer.

This chain links TRBV7-2 with TRBJ1-1, with TRBD1 identical over 7 bases. J lost 5 bases, V lost 3 bases, and 12 bases had no gene match. The length of the CDR3 is 16 residues. CDR1 SGHTA and CDR2 FQGNSA come from the germline V gene. This chain's CDR3 is CASSFGTVVMGTEAFF. CDR3 bases: TGTGCCAGCAGCTTCGGGACAGTGGTCATGGGAACTGAAGCTTTCTTT.

The chain is built from TRBV18 and TRBJ2-7; TRBD2 matches at 8 bases. CDR3 length: 17 amino acids. V lost 3 bases, J lost 5 bases, and 15 bases stayed unmatched. Germline values: CDR1 KGHSH, CDR2 LQKENI. The CDR3 bases are TGTGCCAGCTCACCGGATAGCGGGATGAGAGTACGGAACGAGCAGTACTTC. As protein: CASSPDSGMRVRNEQYF.

V and J are TRBV27 and TRBJ2-5; TRBD2 might be the D (5 bases). The CDR3 covers 18 residues. Germline assignment: CDR1 MNHEY and CDR2 SMNVEV (reference sequence). With 7 bases removed from V and 5 bases from J, the gap between germline ends came to 29 bases. Written as DNA, the CDR3 is TGTGCCAGCAAGAGTTTACAGAGGGCCGGCGTCCTCCGGGAGACCCAGTACTTC. This translates into CASKSLQRAGVLRETQYF.

The J gene is TRBJ2-7, the V gene TRBV5-4; possibly TRBD2 for D (6 bases). Germline values: CDR1 SGHNT, CDR2 YYREEE (reference sequence). Trimming left V 4 bases short and J 3 bases short, with 17 bases between. There are 15 residues in the CDR3. CDR3 nucleotides: TGTGCCAGCAGCCAACCGGGACTCACTCACTACGAGCAGTACTTC. It translates to CASSQPGLTHYEQYF.

The chain links TRBV27 to TRBJ2-3; TRBD2 might be the D (5 bases). Germline loops: CDR1 MNHEY, CDR2 SMNVEV (reference sequence). V lost 11 bases and J lost 1, with 16 bases in between. This CDR3 is built from 14 residues. CDR3 residues: CAASASRRTDTQYF. The CDR3 nucleotides read TGTGCCGCCTCTGCTAGCAGACGCACAGATACGCAGTATTTT.

The table lists this clone with a count of one. The chain uses TRBV7-9 and TRBJ2-7; D remains unclear. Germline V lookup: CDR1 SEHNR, CDR2 FQNEAQ (reference sequence). V lost 1 base and J lost 3, with 7 bases in between. This CDR3 contains 13 residues. The CDR3 nucleotides read TGTGCCAGCAGCTTAGGGTGGTACTACGAGCAGTACTTC. This codes for CASSLGWYYEQYF.

J is TRBJ2-7 and V is TRBV6-1; D possibly uses TRBD1 or TRBD2 (5 bases each). The CDR3 is made up of 14 amino acids. Trimming took 3 bases from V and 4 from J, leaving 13 bases between them. Germline V gene lookup returns CDR1 MNHNS and CDR2 SASEGT. The DNA for the CDR3 is TGTGCCAGCAGTGACGGGACGGTAGGATACGAGCAGTACTTC. Amino acid sequence: CASSDGTVGYEQYF.

The chain combines TRBV10-2 with TRBJ2-1; 10 bases map to TRBD2. Germline CDR1 and CDR2: WSHSY and SAAADI. The ends lost 6 bases at V and 12 bases at J; junction bases unmatched: 11. The CDR3 is made up of 14 amino acids. The CDR3 nucleotides read TGCGCCAGCAGGATTAGCGGGAGGATGGTTGGGCAGTTCTTC. Translation: CASRISGRMVGQFF.

The chain couples TRBV7-2 to TRBJ1-1; maybe TRBD1 (5 bases). The germline V gene has CDR1 SGHTA and CDR2 FQGNSA. Trimming removed 5 bases at V and 3 bases at J, with 13 bases between. This CDR3 is 14 amino acids long. The CDR3 reads CASSPGRGYTEAFF. The CDR3, as DNA: TGTGCCAGCAGCCCCGGCCGGGGGTACACTGAAGCTTTCTTT.

This clone was observed a few times. V usage is TRBV19 and J usage is TRBJ1-1; 8 bases are a match to TRBD1. The CDR3 extends over 13 amino acids. V dropped 7 bases and J dropped 3; count of bases not matched to a gene: 4. Germline assignment: CDR1 LNHDA and CDR2 SQIVND (reference sequence). This chain's CDR3 is CASNNRGYTEAFF. The CDR3 DNA follows: TGTGCCAGTAATAACAGGGGGTACACTGAAGCTTTCTTT. Supplemented by reference TRBV19 and TRBJ1-1, the full variable domain reads DGGITQSPKYLFRKEGQNVTLSCEQNLNHDAMYWYRQDPGQGLRLIYYSQIVNDFQKGDIAEGYSVSREKKESFPLTVTSAQKNPTAFYLCASNNRGYTEAFFGQGTRLTVV.

This chain connects TRBV4-3 to TRBJ2-7, with no clear D. Germline loops: CDR1 LGHNA, CDR2 YSLEER. The CDR3 sequence is 13 residues long. Trimming pared 1 base from V and 3 bases from J, leaving 7 bases between. CDR3 sequence: CASSQGAYYEQYF. The DNA for the CDR3 is TGCGCCAGCAGCCAAGGGGCCTACTACGAGCAGTACTTC.